These 32 T cell receptor beta chains came from one sample sequenced in a study of cytomegalovirus exposure and HLA in healthy donors. A multiplex PCR was run with 60 Vbeta primers and 13 Jbeta primers. Some clones are missing from TCRdb's copy, which holds only in-frame ones; the method was immunoSEQ multiplex PCR. The profile shows about 180,000 clones, about 82% of them singletons. Source material: PBMCs. The receptors stem from a man in his late teens or twenties in good health and CMV-seronegative.

This clone was seen more than once but under ten times. The chain joins TRBV6-1 to TRBJ2-1, with D possibly being TRBD2 (6 bases). The CDR3 covers 13 residues. Germline V gene sequence: CDR1 MNHNS, CDR2 SASEGT. The germline V and J ends were trimmed by 6 bases and 9 bases, with 15 bases remaining between them. The CDR3, as DNA: TGTGCCAGCAGCACTAAATTTAGCGGTGAGCAGTTCTTC. It is translated as CASSTKFSGEQFF.

This clone was observed a single time. This chain connects TRBV9 to TRBJ2-2; TRBD2 matches 9 bases. Germline lookup yields CDR1 SGDLS and CDR2 YYNGEE. The CDR3 consists of 19 residues. J was trimmed by 0 bases and V by 3 bases; bases with no gene match: 12. This CDR3 reads CASSGEGISGGTNTGELFF. For the CDR3, the DNA is TGTGCCAGCAGCGGAGAGGGGATTAGCGGGGGTACGAACACCGGGGAGCTGTTTTTT.

V is TRBV6-5 and J is TRBJ1-5; D call uncertain. V shed 4 bases and J shed 16 bases, with 17 bases lying between them. The germline V gene has CDR1 MNHEY and CDR2 SVGAGI. CDR3 length: 12 residues. CDR3 coding DNA: TGTGCCAGCAGTTCCCCGGGGAGGGTGGAACATTTT. Translating it yields CASSSPGRVEHF.

The gene calls are TRBV21-1 and TRBJ2-1; TRBD2, the table's D call, lacks a check against the DNA. TRBV21-1 is reported as a pseudogene. The CDR3 runs to 15 residues. The CDR3 DNA is TGTGCCAGCAGGGGACTAGCGGGGGTCTACAATGAGCAGTTCTTC. Amino acid sequence: CASRGLAGVYNEQFF.

The chain recombines TRBV4-1 with TRBJ2-7, with D possibly being TRBD1 (6 bases). Trimming took 4 bases from V and 0 from J, leaving 25 bases between them. CDR1 is MGHRA and CDR2 is YSYEKL in the germline V gene. The CDR3 loop spans 19 amino acids. DNA for the CDR3: TGCGCCAGCAGCCTCGTTTTAATCGCGACCGGGACAAGCTCCTACGAGCAGTACTTC. Translated: CASSLVLIATGTSSYEQYF.

The V and J genes are TRBV6-4 and TRBJ2-1, with a weak D call TRBD1 (6 bases). The CDR3 is 15 amino acids. Germline lookup yields CDR1 MRHNA and CDR2 SNTAGT. Trimming cost V 6 bases and J 0 bases, with 12 bases left between them. The CDR3 DNA reads TGTGCCAGCAGCGAGGGGGAGAGCTCCTACAATGAGCAGTTCTTC. This sequence encodes CASSEGESSYNEQFF.

This clone was observed a single time. The V and J genes are TRBV6-5 and TRBJ2-2, with 8 bases identical to TRBD2. This CDR3 comprises 15 residues. Trimming cost V 7 bases and J 4 bases; bases outside gene matches: 8. Germline V gives CDR1 MNHEY, CDR2 SVGAGI. In DNA, the CDR3 is TGTGCCAGCACGCCGGGACTAGGGTTCACCGGGGAGCTGTTTTTT. This translates into CASTPGLGFTGELFF.

The chain uses TRBV28 and TRBJ2-7, with 8 bases that match TRBD2. Germline V gives CDR1 MDHEN, CDR2 SYDVKM. This CDR3 region has 16 residues. V was pared by 6 bases and J by 5 bases, with 15 bases of the junction left unmatched. This chain's CDR3 is CASRLLGTRSTHEQYF. The CDR3 region has the DNA TGTGCCAGCAGATTACTTGGGACTAGAAGTACTCACGAGCAGTACTTC. The variable domain in full, completed from reference TRBV28 and TRBJ2-7, reads DVKVTQSSRYLVKRTGEKVFLECVQDMDHENMFWYRQDPGLGLRLIYFSYDVKMKEKGDIPEGYSVSREKKERFSLILESASTNQTSMYLCASRLLGTRSTHEQYFGPGTRLTVT.

The V and J genes are TRBV5-1 and TRBJ2-4; 9 bases match TRBD2. CDR1 and CDR2 from the germline V gene are SGHRS and YFSETQ. CDR3 length equals 18 residues. The V gene end was trimmed by 0 bases and the J gene end by 9 bases; junction bases not matched to a gene: 16. The CDR3 nucleotides are TGCGCCAGCAGCTTGGACCCGGGAGCGGGAGGACCTGGGGGCATTCAGTACTTC. Its protein is CASSLDPGAGGPGGIQYF.

The CDR3 DNA sequence: TGCAGCCTTCGAAAATACCCCGGGACAGGAATCTACGAGCAGTACTTC. Translating it yields CSLRKYPGTGIYEQYF. This sequence joins TRBV29-1 and TRBJ2-7; TRBD1 matches 8 bases. Germline loops: CDR1 SQVTM, CDR2 ANQGSEA. V lost 8 bases to trimming and J lost 3 bases; unmatched junction nucleotides: 18. The CDR3 loop spans 16 amino acids.

This chain links TRBV11-2 with TRBJ2-7; D gene uncertain. The CDR3 has 15 amino acids. The V and J ends lost 3 bases and 4 bases respectively, with 16 bases between them. Germline V lookup: CDR1 SGHAT, CDR2 FQNNGV. CDR3 sequence (DNA): TGTGCCAGCAGCTTGTCAGGTCGGATTCGGTACGAGCAGTACTTC. Its protein is CASSLSGRIRYEQYF. Drawing the rest from reference TRBV11-2 and TRBJ2-7, the complete variable domain is EAGVAQSPRYKIIEKRQSVAFWCNPISGHATLYWYQQILGQGPKLLIQFQNNGVVDDSQLPKDRFSAERLKGVDSTLKIQPAKLEDSAVYLCASSLSGRIRYEQYFGPGTRLTVT.

This clone was found once. This sequence joins TRBV5-1 and TRBJ1-1; weak D call: TRBD1 (6 bases). The ends were cut back, 0 bases at V and 5 bases at J, with 11 bases in the middle. Germline loops: CDR1 SGHRS, CDR2 YFSETQ. The CDR3 totals 14 residues. This CDR3 reads CASSLDRDGTEAFF. CDR3 DNA: TGCGCCAGCAGCTTGGACAGGGACGGGACTGAAGCTTTCTTT. Full variable domain (missing parts from reference TRBV5-1 and TRBJ1-1): KAGVTQTPRYLIKTRGQQVTLSCSPISGHRSVSWYQQTPGQGLQFLFEYFSETQRNKGNFPGRFSGRQFSNSRSEMNVSTLELGDSALYLCASSLDRDGTEAFFGQGTRLTVV.

V is TRBV29-1 and J is TRBJ2-3; the match to TRBD2 covers 7 bases. CDR3 length equals 12 residues. Germline lookup yields CDR1 SQVTM and CDR2 ANQGSEA. Trimming took 6 bases from V and 7 from J; bases not matched to a gene: 7. CDR3 residues: CSVAGLVNTQYF. CDR3 DNA sequence: TGCAGCGTAGCGGGATTGGTAAATACGCAGTATTTT.

The chain recombines TRBV5-1 with TRBJ2-3; TRBD1 matches at 9 bases. The CDR3 covers 16 residues. The V gene's germline CDR1 is SGHRS and CDR2 YFSETQ. V lost 4 bases, J lost 1 base, and 7 bases stayed unmatched. CDR3 coding DNA: TGCGCCAGCAGCGGGGGGACAGGGTTGGGCACAGATACGCAGTATTTT. Its protein product is CASSGGTGLGTDTQYF.

This clone was seen a handful of times. The chain has TRBV5-6 and TRBJ1-5; D gene uncertain. The CDR3 runs to 14 residues. Trimming stripped 0 bases from V and 0 bases from J, with 4 bases between. From germline, CDR1 is SGHDT and CDR2 YYEEEE. CDR3 loop: CASSLGSSNQPQHF. The CDR3 region has the DNA TGTGCCAGCAGCTTGGGCAGTAGCAATCAGCCCCAGCATTTT. Full variable domain (outside the CDR3, taken from reference TRBV5-6 and TRBJ1-5): DAGVTQSPTHLIKTRGQQVTLRCSPKSGHDTVSWYQQALGQGPQFIFQYYEEEERQRGNFPDRFSGHQFPNYSSELNVNALLLGDSALYLCASSLGSSNQPQHFGDGTRLSIL.

This clone was seen a handful of times. The chain combines TRBV27 with TRBJ2-7; D perhaps matches TRBD2 (6 bases). The CDR3 covers 15 residues. Trimming shortened V by 2 bases and J by 0 bases, and 11 bases separated the two germline ends. Germline CDR1 is MNHEY and CDR2 is SMNVEV (reference sequence). The CDR3 protein is CASSLGGTSSYEQYF. In nucleotides, the CDR3 is TGTGCCAGCAGTTTAGGCGGGACCAGCTCCTACGAGCAGTACTTC.

The table lists this clone with a count of one. This chain links TRBV19 with TRBJ1-5, with D maybe TRBD1 (5 bases). The CDR3 totals 12 residues. Germline-derived CDR1 and CDR2 are LNHDA and SQIVND (reference sequence). Trimming took 1 base from V and 9 from J, leaving 7 bases between them. CDR3 sequence: CASSIVQGPQHF. The CDR3 region has the DNA TGTGCCAGTAGTATAGTCCAGGGGCCCCAGCATTTT.

This clone is a singleton in its sample. This chain's CDR3 is CSVEGLQGNVAYGYTF. The CDR3 bases are TGCAGCGTTGAGGGCCTACAGGGTAATGTCGCCTATGGCTACACCTTC. V and J are TRBV29-1 and TRBJ1-2; D is perhaps TRBD1 (6 bases). Germline V CDR1 and CDR2: SQVTM, ANQGSEA. With 3 bases removed from V and 4 bases from J, the gap between germline ends came to 21 bases. This CDR3 is built from 16 residues.

The chain links TRBV4-2 to TRBJ2-1; D ambiguous. The V and J ends lost 0 bases and 3 bases respectively, with 9 bases between them. The CDR3 spans 15 residues. Germline V CDR1 and CDR2: LGHNA, YNFKEQ. CDR3 sequence reads: CASSQERANYNEQFF. The CDR3 bases are TGTGCCAGCAGCCAAGAGCGCGCCAACTACAATGAGCAGTTCTTC.

The chain couples TRBV11-2 to TRBJ1-2; D is possibly TRBD1 (6 bases). CDR3 length equals 14 residues. V dropped 5 bases and J dropped 2 bases, with 12 bases sitting between them. The germline V gene has CDR1 SGHAT and CDR2 FQNNGV. The CDR3 region is CASSPGQGNYGYTF. In nucleotides, the CDR3 is TGTGCCAGCAGCCCAGGGCAGGGGAACTATGGCTACACCTTC. The full variable domain, rest sourced from reference TRBV11-2 and TRBJ1-2, is EAGVAQSPRYKIIEKRQSVAFWCNPISGHATLYWYQQILGQGPKLLIQFQNNGVVDDSQLPKDRFSAERLKGVDSTLKIQPAKLEDSAVYLCASSPGQGNYGYTFGSGTRLTVV.

This clone was seen once. The chain links TRBV28 to TRBJ1-1; 7 bases align to TRBD1. Germline V lookup: CDR1 MDHEN, CDR2 SYDVKM. The trim removed 11 bases at V and 4 bases at J, leaving 16 bases unmatched. The length of the CDR3 is 15 residues. CDR3 sequence: CASGGQLISATEAFF. The CDR3, as DNA: TGTGCCTCCGGGGGACAGTTGATCTCGGCCACTGAAGCTTTCTTT.

V and J are TRBV28 and TRBJ2-7; the match to TRBD2 covers 7 bases. CDR3 size: 11 residues. Germline CDR1 reads MDHEN; CDR2 reads SYDVKM. V was pared by 8 bases and J by 4 bases, with 2 bases of the junction left unmatched. The CDR3 coding sequence is TGTGCCAGCGGGGGAGGGTACGAGCAGTACTTC. Its translation is CASGGGYEQYF.

This clone was observed a few times. V gene TRBV6-6 combines with J gene TRBJ1-4, with 9 bases aligning to TRBD1. This CDR3 comprises 15 residues. Looked up from germline, CDR1 is MNHNY and CDR2 is SVGAGI (reference sequence). V trimming: 2 bases; J trimming: 8 bases; junction bases outside the gene matches: 6. CDR3 DNA sequence: TGTGCCAGCAGTTACATCGGCACAGGGGGCGAAAAACTGTTTTTT. As protein: CASSYIGTGGEKLFF.

This clone is a singleton in its sample. The chain recombines TRBV28 with TRBJ2-2; the match to TRBD1 covers 11 bases. This CDR3 has 19 amino acids. Trimming took 7 bases from V and 7 from J; bases not matched to a gene: 20. CDR1 is MDHEN and CDR2 is SYDVKM in the germline V gene. For the CDR3, the DNA is TGTGCCAGCACCCAATCCCGCCCGGACAGGGGGCGTAGTGGCGGGGAGCTGTTTTTT. It translates to CASTQSRPDRGRSGGELFF. Using reference TRBV28 and TRBJ2-2 for the parts outside the CDR3, the full variable domain is DVKVTQSSRYLVKRTGEKVFLECVQDMDHENMFWYRQDPGLGLRLIYFSYDVKMKEKGDIPEGYSVSREKKERFSLILESASTNQTSMYLCASTQSRPDRGRSGGELFFGEGSRLTVL.

The chain recombines TRBV6-6 with TRBJ2-5; 10 bases are shared with TRBD2. The J call is in doubt because the DNA end fits TRBJ2-7 better. Germline values: CDR1 MNHNY, CDR2 SVGAGI (reference sequence). This CDR3 is 14 amino acids long. This chain's CDR3 is CASSYQREGYEQYF. The CDR3 DNA reads TGTGCCAGCAGTTACCAGCGGGAGGGCTACGAGCAGTACTTC.

V gene TRBV6-6 combines with J gene TRBJ2-1; 14 bases fit TRBD2. Germline loops: CDR1 MNHNY, CDR2 SVGAGI (reference sequence). Unmatched junction bases numbered 2, after V lost 10 bases and J lost 9 bases. The CDR3 covers 12 residues. The CDR3, as DNA: TGTGCCACCGGACTAGCGGGAGGTGAGCAGTTCTTC. Amino acids: CATGLAGGEQFF.

This clone was detected a few times. V usage is TRBV6-6 and J usage is TRBJ1-2; D may be TRBD1 (6 bases). Trimming stripped 2 bases from V and 0 bases from J, with 10 bases between. The CDR3 consists of 15 residues. The germline CDR1 and CDR2 sequences are MNHNY and SVGAGI (reference sequence). The CDR3 nucleotides read TGTGCCAGCAGTTACCGGGACACCTCTAACTATGGCTACACCTTC. Amino acid sequence: CASSYRDTSNYGYTF.

Comment on this clone: Compared with germline, one end of the junction differs, possibly owing to a read error. V and J are TRBV5-6 and TRBJ2-3; 8 bases fit TRBD1. Per germline, CDR1 SGHDT and CDR2 YYEEEE. The CDR3 is 15 residues long. This CDR3 reads CASSLIAGGTDTQYF. The CDR3 DNA reads TGTGCCAGCAGCTTGATAGCAGGGGGCACCGATACGCAGTATTTT.

The rearrangement uses TRBV7-8 and TRBJ1-5, with 10 bases identical to TRBD1. Germline CDR1 and CDR2: SGHVS and FQNEAQ. This CDR3 comprises 16 residues. Germline trimming cut 5 bases from V and 0 bases from J; bases unmatched to any gene: 4. The CDR3 protein is CASSVRDRGSNQPQHF. The CDR3 DNA follows: TGTGCCAGCAGCGTCCGGGACAGGGGTAGCAATCAGCCCCAGCATTTT.

This clone was detected a few times. The gene calls are TRBV28 and TRBJ2-1, with D possibly TRBD2 on 5 matching bases. In germline, CDR1 is MDHEN, CDR2 SYDVKM. CDR3 size: 13 residues. The V gene lost 7 bases and the J gene lost 9 bases, with 16 bases spanning the gap. The CDR3 is CASTYPQEGEQFF. The CDR3 DNA reads TGTGCCAGCACGTACCCTCAAGAGGGTGAGCAGTTCTTC.

The table lists this clone with a count of one. This chain links TRBV30 with TRBJ1-4, with D possibly matching TRBD1 (6 bases). With 5 bases removed from V and 5 bases from J, the gap between germline ends came to 12 bases. Germline V gives CDR1 GTSNPN, CDR2 SVGIG (reference sequence). The CDR3 length is 13 residues. In nucleotides, the CDR3 is TGTGCCTGGGCGGACAGCAGCAATGAAAAACTGTTTTTT. It is translated as CAWADSSNEKLFF.

The chain combines TRBV5-1 with TRBJ2-1; 9 bases align to TRBD2. Losses at the gene ends were 4 bases for V and 10 bases for J; bases not matched to a gene: 12. In germline, CDR1 is SGHRS, CDR2 YFSETQ. CDR3 length: 15 amino acids. The CDR3 here is CASSHSGGGAWEQFF. The CDR3 nucleotides are TGCGCCAGCAGCCACAGTGGCGGGGGGGCTTGGGAGCAGTTCTTC.